A single sample gave rise to the 29 T cell receptor beta chains below, sequenced in a study of cytotoxic CD8 clonotypes in ibrutinib-treated CLL. Method: immunoSEQ multiplex PCR; TCRdb's copy keeps in-frame clones and lacks some. The sample yields 250,000 or so clones, roughly 74% seen once. Here the sequenced sample was PBMCs, taken after 24 months of ibrutinib treatment. The receptor set was obtained from a human donor with chronic lymphocytic leukemia.

The chain has TRBV7-9 and TRBJ1-2, with D tentatively TRBD1 (5 bases). Germline CDR1 is SEHNR and CDR2 is FQNEAQ (reference sequence). V lost 4 bases and J lost 4, with 19 bases in between. The CDR3 totals 16 residues. CDR3 residues: CASSSSQGGRGYGYTF. The CDR3 DNA sequence: TGTGCCAGCAGCTCCTCCCAGGGCGGACGGGGCTATGGCTACACCTTC.

The chain joins TRBV5-8 to TRBJ2-3; 7 nucleotides align to TRBD2. Germline CDR1 is SGHTS and CDR2 is YDEGEE. J lost 5 bases, V lost 6 bases, and 9 bases had no gene match. The CDR3 is made up of 14 amino acids. CDR3 sequence reads: CASTRGRGEDTQYF. The CDR3, as DNA: TGTGCCAGCACTAGGGGACGGGGGGAAGATACGCAGTATTTT. Complete variable domain (other parts from reference TRBV5-8 and TRBJ2-3): EAGVTQSPTHLIKTRGQQATLRCSPISGHTSVYWYQQALGLGLQFLLWYDEGEERNRGNFPPRFSGRQFPNYSSELNVNALELEDSALYLCASTRGRGEDTQYFGPGTRLTVL.

V gene TRBV19 combines with J gene TRBJ1-5; possibly TRBD1 for D (5 bases). Germline loops: CDR1 LNHDA, CDR2 SQIVND (reference sequence). This CDR3 is built from 15 residues. V lost 7 bases to trimming and J lost 1 base, with 14 bases between them. The CDR3 DNA is TGTGCCAGTACCCCCGGGGACCGGAGCAATCAGCCCCAGCATTTT. Translation gives CASTPGDRSNQPQHF.

V is TRBV19 and J is TRBJ1-2; D might be TRBD1 (5 bases). V dropped 7 bases and J dropped 8 bases, with 14 bases sitting between them. Per the germline V gene, CDR1 is LNHDA and CDR2 is SQIVND (reference sequence). The length of the CDR3 is 12 residues. The CDR3 DNA follows: TGTGCCAGTACCCCCGGGGGAGACGGCTACACCTTC. Its translation is CASTPGGDGYTF.

The sample holds one count of this clone. The CDR3 sequence is CSVNGQAGRADTQYF. Here the CDR3 DNA reads TGCAGCGTTAACGGACAGGCGGGGAGGGCAGATACGCAGTATTTT. The V and J genes are TRBV29-1 and TRBJ2-3; D tentatively fits TRBD1 or TRBD2 (7 bases each). The CDR3 loop spans 15 amino acids. Germline-derived CDR1 and CDR2 are SQVTM and ANQGSEA. Between the trimmed V and J ends, which lost 5 bases and 4 bases, there was a span of 19 bases.

V gene TRBV7-2 combines with J gene TRBJ1-1; 8 bases map to TRBD1. Trimming at V came to 2 bases and at J to 6 bases, leaving 8 bases not matched to a gene. The CDR3 totals 15 residues. CDR1 and CDR2 (germline): SGHTA, FQGNSA. Written as DNA, the CDR3 is TGTGCCAGCAGCTTAAACCCCCGGGACAGGTCTGAAGCTTTCTTT. Translation: CASSLNPRDRSEAFF.

This clone came up once. The chain carries TRBV29-1 and TRBJ2-2; perhaps TRBD1 as D (6 bases). In germline, CDR1 is SQVTM, CDR2 ANQGSEA. This CDR3 contains 13 residues. Deletions cut 4 bases from V and 6 bases from J, with 12 bases between. CDR3 protein: CSVGSGAAGELFF. Written as DNA, the CDR3 is TGCAGCGTTGGTTCAGGGGCCGCCGGGGAGCTGTTTTTT.

This chain connects TRBV7-2 to TRBJ2-6; 13 nucleotides align to TRBD2. The CDR3 is 18 amino acids. The germline CDR1 and CDR2 sequences are SGHTA and FQGNSA. The ends lost 5 bases at V and 7 bases at J; junction bases unmatched: 11. The CDR3 bases are TGTGCCAGCAGCCGGACCGGGACTAGCGGGATCGGTGCCAACGTCCTGACTTTC. This encodes CASSRTGTSGIGANVLTF.

This chain uses TRBV5-6 with TRBJ1-1; TRBD1 might be the D (5 bases). From germline, CDR1 is SGHDT and CDR2 YYEEEE. This CDR3 region has 16 residues. The V end lost 0 bases, the J end lost 1 base, and 13 bases lay between the germline ends. In nucleotides, the CDR3 is TGTGCCAGCAGCTTGGGTTCTAGGGGAGCGAACACTGAAGCTTTCTTT. Translation gives CASSLGSRGANTEAFF.

In this sample, this clone turned up once. The rearrangement joins TRBV5-5 to TRBJ2-7; D gene ambiguous. This CDR3 spans 14 amino acids. Per germline, CDR1 SGHKS and CDR2 YYEKEE (reference sequence). V was pared by 2 bases and J by 3 bases, with 12 bases between. CDR3 nucleotides: TGTGCCAGCAGCTTAGGGCCTGTTGACTACGAGCAGTACTTC. Encoded protein: CASSLGPVDYEQYF.

This CDR3 is CASSLDSTNTGELFF. CDR3 nucleotides: TGCGCCAGCAGCTTGGACTCTACGAACACCGGGGAGCTGTTTTTT. This chain uses TRBV5-1 with TRBJ2-2; D ambiguous. Germline V gene lookup returns CDR1 SGHRS and CDR2 YFSETQ. The CDR3 loop spans 15 amino acids. V gave up 0 bases and J gave up 0 bases, with 6 bases separating them.

Concerning this clone itself: The same CDR3 is also encoded by other DNA sequences in this sample. The rearrangement uses TRBV27 and TRBJ2-7; no definite D call. The CDR3 totals 11 residues. V dropped 6 bases and J dropped 3 bases, with 6 bases sitting between them. The V gene's germline CDR1 is MNHEY and CDR2 SMNVEV (reference sequence). The CDR3 reads CASRRGYEQYF. CDR3 in DNA: TGTGCCAGCAGAAGAGGCTACGAGCAGTACTTC.

This clone was picked up a small number of times. The chain employs TRBV2 and TRBJ2-2; the match to TRBD1 covers 7 bases. Looked up from germline, CDR1 is SNHLY and CDR2 is FYNNEI. This CDR3 is built from 15 residues. V gave up 5 bases and J gave up 2 bases; unmatched junction bases: 5. Here the CDR3 DNA reads TGTGCCAGCAGTCCCGGGACAGTCAACACCGGGGAGCTGTTTTTT. Translation: CASSPGTVNTGELFF.

This rearrangement joins TRBV28 to TRBJ2-2; TRBD1 agrees at 8 bases. The ends lost 8 bases at V and 1 base at J; junction bases unmatched: 6. In germline, CDR1 is MDHEN, CDR2 SYDVKM. The CDR3 sequence is 15 residues long. This CDR3 reads CASQGTGQNTGELFF. The DNA of the CDR3 is TGTGCCAGCCAGGGGACAGGACAGAACACCGGGGAGCTGTTTTTT.

The sample holds a few counts of this clone. The chain carries TRBV6-1 and TRBJ2-1, with 7 bases identical to TRBD2. CDR3 length: 18 amino acids. The V and J ends lost 3 bases and 5 bases, in that order; junction bases with no gene match: 16. Germline CDR1 reads MNHNS; CDR2 reads SASEGT. In DNA, the CDR3 is TGTGCCAGCAGTGATTACCGACTAGCACTACACGATAACAATGAGCAGTTCTTC. As protein: CASSDYRLALHDNNEQFF.

J is TRBJ2-1 and V is TRBV28, with 9 positions matching TRBD2. Germline trimming cut 3 bases from V and 7 bases from J; bases unmatched to any gene: 7. The CDR3 consists of 15 residues. Germline CDR1 MDHEN, CDR2 SYDVKM. CDR3 sequence: CASSFAGGPSNEQFF. CDR3 nucleotides: TGTGCCAGCAGTTTCGCGGGAGGGCCGTCAAATGAGCAGTTCTTC.

The chain joins TRBV4-3 to TRBJ1-2; D remains ambiguous. Trimming stripped 4 bases from V and 4 bases from J, with 13 bases between. This CDR3 spans 14 amino acids. In germline, CDR1 is LGHNA, CDR2 YSLEER. Here the CDR3 reads CASSPSAAGYGYTF. In DNA form, the CDR3 reads TGCGCCAGCAGCCCCTCGGCCGCAGGCTATGGCTACACCTTC.

The chain employs TRBV6-5 and TRBJ2-7; 8 bases fit TRBD2. Germline-derived CDR1 and CDR2 are MNHEY and SVGAGI. Losses at the gene ends were 2 bases for V and 4 bases for J; bases not matched to a gene: 4. The CDR3 is 14 residues long. The CDR3 sequence: CASSYLSGGYEQYF. As DNA, the CDR3 is TGTGCCAGCAGTTACCTCAGCGGGGGATACGAGCAGTACTTC.

The chain uses TRBV27 and TRBJ1-1, with D unresolved. Trimming removed 4 bases at V and 7 bases at J, with 10 bases between. CDR3 length: 12 residues. The germline V gene has CDR1 MNHEY and CDR2 SMNVEV (reference sequence). CDR3 loop: CASSSFGREAFF. The CDR3 coding sequence is TGTGCCAGCAGTTCTTTTGGGCGTGAAGCTTTCTTT.

The rearrangement uses TRBV2 and TRBJ1-5; D ambiguous. The V and J ends lost 2 bases and 10 bases respectively, with 9 bases between them. Germline V gene sequence: CDR1 SNHLY, CDR2 FYNNEI. This CDR3 is 12 amino acids long. The CDR3, as DNA: TGTGCCAGCAGTGAACCGACGAGTCCCCAGCATTTT. Translating gives CASSEPTSPQHF.

This clone was seen a single time. The chain uses TRBV11-2 and TRBJ2-7; no clear D gene. The germline V and J ends were trimmed by 0 bases and 2 bases, with 11 bases remaining between them. CDR1 SGHAT and CDR2 FQNNGV come from the germline V gene. The length of the CDR3 is 15 residues. CDR3 sequence (DNA): TGTGCCAGCAGCTTAGACCCTAACCCCGCCTACGAGCAGTACTTC. It encodes CASSLDPNPAYEQYF.

This clone has only a few counts. The junction does not match germline at one end; this may be a read error. The chain recombines TRBV7-3 with TRBJ2-1; D unclear. The CDR3 length is 14 residues. Germline CDR1 reads SGHTA; CDR2 reads FQGTGA. In DNA, the CDR3 is TGTGCCAGCAGCCTAACCGGGCCTTCGGTTGAGCAGTTCTTC. It translates to CASSLTGPSVEQFF.

This sequence joins TRBV7-2 and TRBJ2-5; D is unresolved. Between the trimmed V and J ends, which lost 1 base and 3 bases, there was a span of 12 bases. The CDR3 sequence is 15 residues long. CDR1 and CDR2 from the germline V gene are SGHTA and FQGNSA. In nucleotides, the CDR3 is TGTGCCAGCAGCTTAGATCTGATTGTCAAAGAGACCCAGTACTTC. Residues: CASSLDLIVKETQYF.

The V call is TRBV28, the J call TRBJ1-4; D is perhaps TRBD1 (6 bases). This CDR3 region has 15 residues. From germline, CDR1 is MDHEN and CDR2 SYDVKM. V lost 5 bases and J lost 7, with 17 bases in between. For the CDR3, the DNA is TGTGCCAGCAGTGCCGAGGGGGGGCGCGGTGAAAAACTGTTTTTT. This gives the protein CASSAEGGRGEKLFF.

The V call is TRBV10-3, the J call TRBJ2-7; D is perhaps TRBD2 (6 bases). CDR1 is ENHRY and CDR2 is SYGVKD in the germline V gene. Trimming took off 6 bases at V and 0 bases at J, with 12 bases between the two ends. CDR3 length: 14 residues. The CDR3 region is CAIRGGASSYEQYF. The DNA of the CDR3 is TGTGCCATCAGGGGCGGGGCCTCCTCCTACGAGCAGTACTTC.

The chain uses TRBV27 and TRBJ2-3; no firm D call. Trimming shortened V by 3 bases and J by 6 bases, and 7 bases separated the two germline ends. Germline assignment: CDR1 MNHEY and CDR2 SMNVEV (reference sequence). The CDR3 covers 12 residues. In DNA, the CDR3 is TGTGCCAGCAGTTTCCCAAAGGATACGCAGTATTTT. Protein: CASSFPKDTQYF.

The chain joins TRBV5-1 to TRBJ2-1, with 15 bases matching TRBD2. The germline gives CDR1 SGHRS, CDR2 YFSETQ. This CDR3 has 17 amino acids. After removal of 6 bases from V and 0 bases from J, the junction contained 4 bases not matched to a gene. The CDR3 coding sequence is TGCGCCAGCACCAGGACTAGCGGGAGGGTCTCCTACAATGAGCAGTTCTTC. The encoded protein is CASTRTSGRVSYNEQFF.

The chain has TRBV20-1 and TRBJ2-3, with a tentative D call TRBD2 (6 bases). Germline V lookup: CDR1 DFQATT, CDR2 SNEGSKA (reference sequence). V lost 6 bases, J lost 9 bases, and 13 bases lay in between. This CDR3 contains 11 residues. The CDR3 loop reads CSALGGVTQYF. The CDR3 DNA follows: TGCAGTGCCCTTGGCGGGGTCACGCAGTATTTT.

V and J are TRBV10-3 and TRBJ2-3, with TRBD2 matching over 8 bases. The CDR3 is made up of 13 amino acids. Germline V lookup: CDR1 ENHRY, CDR2 SYGVKD. V gave up 9 bases and J gave up 6 bases; unmatched junction bases: 8. The CDR3: CAIVAGQGDTQYF. CDR3 nucleotide sequence: TGTGCCATAGTAGCGGGGCAGGGGGATACGCAGTATTTT.